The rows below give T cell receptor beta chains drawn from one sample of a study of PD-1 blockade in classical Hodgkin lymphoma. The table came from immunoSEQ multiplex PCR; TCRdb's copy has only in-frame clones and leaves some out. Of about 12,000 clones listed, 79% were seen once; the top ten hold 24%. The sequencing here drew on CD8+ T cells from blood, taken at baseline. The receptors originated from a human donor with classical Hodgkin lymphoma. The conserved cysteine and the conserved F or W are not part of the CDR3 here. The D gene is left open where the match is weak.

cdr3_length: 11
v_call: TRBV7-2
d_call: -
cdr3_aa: ASSLGLGYEQY

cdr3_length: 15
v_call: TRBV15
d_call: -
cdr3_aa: ATSRDGVQGRWTEAF

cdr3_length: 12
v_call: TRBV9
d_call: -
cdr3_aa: ASSPSRAVNEQF

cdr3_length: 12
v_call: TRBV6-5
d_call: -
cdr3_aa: ASSSIATNYEQY

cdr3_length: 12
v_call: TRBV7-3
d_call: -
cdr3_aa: ASSLSGGDYGYT

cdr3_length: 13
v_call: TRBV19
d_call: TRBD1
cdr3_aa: ASSTSRGLYNEQF

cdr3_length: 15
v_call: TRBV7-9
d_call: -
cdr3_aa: ASSPQDSRFGANVLT

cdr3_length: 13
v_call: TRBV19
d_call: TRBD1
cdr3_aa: ASRTGQGEGYEQY

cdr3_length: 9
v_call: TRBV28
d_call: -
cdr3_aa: ASSPDTEAF

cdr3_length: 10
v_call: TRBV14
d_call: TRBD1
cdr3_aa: ASSPTGAQAF

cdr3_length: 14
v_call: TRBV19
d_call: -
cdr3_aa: ASSIREVVSNQPQH

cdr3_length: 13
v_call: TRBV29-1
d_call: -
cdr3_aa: SVGPHPAENTEAF

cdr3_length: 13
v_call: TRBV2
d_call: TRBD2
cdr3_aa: ARESRAGVYNEQF

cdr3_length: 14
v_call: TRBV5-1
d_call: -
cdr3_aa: ASSLFTTGTYNEQF

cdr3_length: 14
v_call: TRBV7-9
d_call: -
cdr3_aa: ASSRLTGRDLYEQY

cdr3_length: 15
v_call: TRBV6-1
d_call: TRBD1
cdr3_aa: ASSEGVPLGTEYGYT

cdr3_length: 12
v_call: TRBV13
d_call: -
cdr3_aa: ASSESRETTIQY

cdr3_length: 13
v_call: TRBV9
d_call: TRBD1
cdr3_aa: ASSERQGRNTEAF

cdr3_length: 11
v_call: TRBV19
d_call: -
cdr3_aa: ASWDPHGYEQY

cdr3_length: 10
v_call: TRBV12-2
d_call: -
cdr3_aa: ASSLGGNIQY

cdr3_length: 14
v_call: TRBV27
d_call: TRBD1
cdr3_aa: ASSLGTGGTYNEQF

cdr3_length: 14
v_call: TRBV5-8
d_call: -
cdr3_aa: ASSLVGAVPLYEQY

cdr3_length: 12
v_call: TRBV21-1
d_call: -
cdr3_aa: ASSGWAVPSPLH

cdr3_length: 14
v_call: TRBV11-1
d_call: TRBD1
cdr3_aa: ASSFGTGGANQPQH

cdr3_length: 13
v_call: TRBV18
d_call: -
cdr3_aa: ASSILRVSNQPQH

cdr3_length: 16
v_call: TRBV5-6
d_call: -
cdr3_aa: ASSSETEPPSRTDTQY

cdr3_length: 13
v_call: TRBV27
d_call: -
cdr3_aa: ASSVRGSSYNEQF

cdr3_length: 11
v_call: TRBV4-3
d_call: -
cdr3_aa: ASSQGTSGELF

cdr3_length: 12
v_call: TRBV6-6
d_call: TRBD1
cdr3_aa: ASSYSTGSTEAF

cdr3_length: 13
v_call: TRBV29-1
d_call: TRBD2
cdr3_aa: SVDRFGGDTGELF

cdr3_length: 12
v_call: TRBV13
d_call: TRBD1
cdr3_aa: ASSSGQGVAEAF

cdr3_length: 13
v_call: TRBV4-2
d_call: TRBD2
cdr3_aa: ASSQVAGGPYEQF